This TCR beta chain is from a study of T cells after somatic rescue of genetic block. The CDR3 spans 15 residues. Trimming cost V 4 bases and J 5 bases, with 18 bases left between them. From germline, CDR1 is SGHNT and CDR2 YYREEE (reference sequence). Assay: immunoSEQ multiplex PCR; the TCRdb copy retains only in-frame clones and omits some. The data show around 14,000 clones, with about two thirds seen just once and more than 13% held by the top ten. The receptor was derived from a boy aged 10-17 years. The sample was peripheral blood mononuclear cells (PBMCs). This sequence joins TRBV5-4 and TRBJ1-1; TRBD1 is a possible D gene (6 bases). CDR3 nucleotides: TGTGCCAGCAGCCTCCCCCTCTTACAGGGTACTGAAGCTTTCTTT. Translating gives CASSLPLLQGTEAFF.